Sequencing of this T cell receptor (beta chain) was carried out in a study of blood T cell repertoires in COVID-19 (dated by TCRdb to 2018 to 2021). About the full investigation: Collaborator samples came from the United States, Italy and Spain and covered acute and convalescent phases of COVID-19. Sample metadata almost always included a de-identified subject ID, COVID-19 status, age in years and sex. HLA class I and class II types, where available, came from metadata supplied by the sample provider rather than from assay-based typing. The repertoires were released in a freely available public database intended as a resource for research on the immune response to SARS-CoV-2. Samples came from the ongoing ImmuneRACE study (first 160 participants) plus 1,254 subjects from 6 global collaborators. Deeply sampled blood TCRbeta repertoires from subjects exposed to, actively infected with, or recovered from COVID-19 were included in the dataset. The prospective study material was composed of cDNA or gDNA derived from T cells, B-cell-depleted T cells, or PBMCs. Here is what the overall study found, with its caveats: How much clinical and demographic metadata was included differed by source and by participant, and the metadata was provided uncurated.

For CDR1 and CDR2, the germline V gene lists MGHRA and YSYEKL. A distance of 16 bases separates the germline ends of V and J, which lose 0 bases and 5 bases respectively. The CDR3 runs 16 residues from the cysteine to the phenylalanine. Of the read, only the CDR3 DNA is kept; its 48 bases are in frame from base 1. TCRbeta CDR3 regions were amplified from genomic DNA using the immunoSEQ Assay, a bias-controlled multiplex PCR. Per the authors' processing: The number of nucleated cells in each sample was estimated by amplification of reference gene primers within the assay. Sequence reads were collapsed and filtered to measure the absolute abundance of every unique TCRbeta CDR3 rearrangement. Productive Simpson clonality was computed per sample as the square root of Simpson's diversity index over productive rearrangements. In its TCRdb copy, this immuneACCESS table keeps in-frame sequences only and misses some clones. Where compared with another copy, unresolved V genes explain less than half of these, and the others have no known cause. Clone size and V and J calls were adopted from that table, with D and trimming inferred from the DNA. The sample table lists about 78,000 clones, around nine tenths of them with a count of one. Under 5% of the sample rests with the top ten.

Notes on this clone: No cognate antigen has been identified for it. One base away there is no much larger clone; base qualities are not given.

Whole blood was collected in K2EDTA tubes by collaborating institutions according to the institutions' own protocols. Collaborator samples were shipped for TCRbeta analysis as frozen whole blood, isolated PBMCs, or DNA extracted from either sample type. The sequence was collected from a woman aged 80 or over with active or convalescent COVID-19. The sequenced sample was peripheral blood. This chain is built from TRBV4-1 and TRBJ1-1; TRBD1 might be the D gene, on 5 matching bases. CDR3 sequence: CASSQEYTGGGTEAFF. Read as DNA, the sequence is TGCGCCAGCAGCCAAGAGTATACAGGAGGAGGGACTGAAGCTTTCTTT.